The sequence of this TCR beta chain was determined in a study of cytomegalovirus exposure and HLA in healthy donors. 60 Vbeta and 13 Jbeta primers were used in PCR. The table came from immunoSEQ multiplex PCR; TCRdb's copy has only in-frame clones and leaves some out. The repertoire holds more than 95,000 clones, with around 66% as singletons. V was shortened by 0 bases and J by 6 bases, with 23 bases between the two germline ends. In germline, CDR1 is SGHRS, CDR2 YFSETQ. CDR3 length: 18 amino acids. Input material: PBMCs. The V and J genes are TRBV5-1 and TRBJ2-3; D is unresolved. The receptor was derived from a woman between 50 and 59 years old in good health and CMV-seronegative. The CDR3 coding sequence is TGCGCCAGCAGCTTGGACGCAGGTACACAATTGGGCTTGGATACGCAGTATTTT. It codes for CASSLDAGTQLGLDTQYF.